This TCR beta chain was sequenced for a study of blood T cell repertoires in COVID-19. Study information: COVID-19 samples collected from the United States, Italy and Spain covered acute and convalescent phases. Nucleic acid was either cDNA or gDNA, and it came from T cells, B-cell-depleted T cells, or PBMCs.

Germline lookup yields CDR1 LNHDA and CDR2 SQIVND (reference sequence). V gave up 7 bases and J gave up 9 bases, with 13 bases separating them. This CDR3 region has 12 residues. Per the original data handling: Estimation of nucleated cell counts relied on the amplification of reference gene primers. TCRdb's copy holds only in-frame clones and misses some; the assay was immunoSEQ multiplex PCR. The DNA was the basis for D and trimming; V, J and clone size are from that table. Here the sample spans 65,000 to 85,000 clones, approximately 80% being singletons. The clonotype was recovered from a woman in her sixties or seventies with acute or convalescent COVID-19. Sequenced sample: peripheral blood. This chain links TRBV19 with TRBJ2-1; tentative D call: TRBD1 (5 bases). CDR3 residues: CASNQGLSEQFF. Here the CDR3 DNA reads TGTGCCAGTAATCAGGGTTTGTCTGAGCAGTTCTTC. Full variable domain (remainder filled in from reference TRBV19 and TRBJ2-1): DGGITQSPKYLFRKEGQNVTLSCEQNLNHDAMYWYRQDPGQGLRLIYYSQIVNDFQKGDIAEGYSVSREKKESFPLTVTSAQKNPTAFYLCASNQGLSEQFFGPGTRLTVL.